These T cell receptor beta chains were read from a single sample in a study of human T cells and chemical hapten exposure. TCRdb reprocessed the 5' RACE reads via MiXCR and lists one record per CDR3 protein. This sample yields over 95,000 distinct CDR3 sequences, of which approximately 20% are seen a single time; around 2.7% belongs to the top ten. These receptors were taken from a human donor in good health. Both conserved end residues are part of each CDR3.

cdr3_length,v_call,j_call,cdr3_aa
16,TRBV3-1,TRBJ2-3,CASSQDSWYSTDTQYF
13,TRBV5-1,TRBJ2-1,CASSPGLLGEQFF
16,TRBV11-2,TRBJ2-2,CASSLALPGPPGELFF
19,TRBV27,TRBJ1-1,CASSFPPPQGGGMNTEAFF
14,TRBV20-1,TRBJ1-3,CSARGGSWGNTIYF
17,TRBV12-3/TRBV12-4,TRBJ2-7,CASSLRRPGGGAYEQYF
14,TRBV2,TRBJ1-2,CASRDSTGDYGYTF
16,TRBV5-1,TRBJ2-4,CASSSQPQKGKNIQYF
15,TRBV29-1,TRBJ1-1,CSVEPTGQMNTEAFF
17,TRBV18,TRBJ2-1,CASSPPGGSRYGNEQFF
13,TRBV7-9,TRBJ2-1,CASDAGTYNEQFF
16,TRBV20-1,TRBJ1-4,CSARAPDSSTNEKLFF
20,TRBV28,TRBJ2-7,CASSLSGVKRAGVSAYEQYF
16,TRBV10-3,TRBJ2-7,CAISDRGPGLSYEQYF
15,TRBV6-6,TRBJ1-5,CASSYIGGSNQPQHF
13,TRBV29-1,TRBJ1-2,CSVTTPDFYGYTF
14,TRBV28,TRBJ1-1,CASRQQGGGTEAFF
13,TRBV20-1,TRBJ1-5,CSADRGPNQPQHF
13,TRBV6-1,TRBJ2-7,CASIGTVINEQYF
16,TRBV6-5,TRBJ2-2,CASRSPTGGRTGELFF
15,TRBV7-9,TRBJ2-7,CASNHLLGTTYEQYF
17,TRBV29-1,TRBJ2-1,CSGWTGGGPKDGNEQFF
15,TRBV20-1,TRBJ2-1,CSADTGTSGMNEQFF
13,TRBV29-1,TRBJ2-7,CSVEGQGTGEQYF
14,TRBV6-5,TRBJ2-7,CASTSTIPYERQYF
13,TRBV27,TRBJ2-7,CASRGQGRGEQYF
15,TRBV25-1,TRBJ1-2,CASSRGVTGNYGYTF
16,TRBV9,TRBJ2-7,CASSDSTSGDTYEQYF